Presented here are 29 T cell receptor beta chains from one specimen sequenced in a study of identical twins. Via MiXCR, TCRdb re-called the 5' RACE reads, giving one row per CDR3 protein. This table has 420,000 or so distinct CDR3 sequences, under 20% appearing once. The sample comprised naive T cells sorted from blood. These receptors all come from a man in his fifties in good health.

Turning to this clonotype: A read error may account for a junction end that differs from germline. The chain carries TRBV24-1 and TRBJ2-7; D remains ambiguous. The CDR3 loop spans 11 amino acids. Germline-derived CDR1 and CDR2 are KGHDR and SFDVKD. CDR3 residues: CATSDKYGQYF. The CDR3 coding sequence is TGTGCCACCAGTGATAAGTACGGGCAGTACTTC.

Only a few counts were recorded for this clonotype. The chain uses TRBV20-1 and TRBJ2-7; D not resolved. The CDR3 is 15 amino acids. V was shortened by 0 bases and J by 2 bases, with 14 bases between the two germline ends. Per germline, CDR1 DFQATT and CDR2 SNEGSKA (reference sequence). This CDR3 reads CSARDGAGGPYEQYF. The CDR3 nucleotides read TGCAGTGCTAGAGATGGCGCAGGTGGACCCTACGAGCAGTACTTC.

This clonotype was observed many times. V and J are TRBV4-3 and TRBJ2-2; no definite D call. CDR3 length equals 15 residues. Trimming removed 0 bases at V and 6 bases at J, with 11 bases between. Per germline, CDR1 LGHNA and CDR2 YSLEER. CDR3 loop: CASSQDGLRSGELFF. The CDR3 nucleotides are TGCGCCAGCAGCCAAGATGGGTTAAGGTCCGGGGAGCTGTTTTTT.

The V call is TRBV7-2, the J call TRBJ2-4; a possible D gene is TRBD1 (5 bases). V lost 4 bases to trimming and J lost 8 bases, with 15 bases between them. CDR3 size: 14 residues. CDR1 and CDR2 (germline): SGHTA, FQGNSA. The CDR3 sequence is CASSSGFRMDIQYF. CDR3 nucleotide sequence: TGTGCCAGCAGCTCAGGGTTCAGGATGGACATTCAGTACTTC.

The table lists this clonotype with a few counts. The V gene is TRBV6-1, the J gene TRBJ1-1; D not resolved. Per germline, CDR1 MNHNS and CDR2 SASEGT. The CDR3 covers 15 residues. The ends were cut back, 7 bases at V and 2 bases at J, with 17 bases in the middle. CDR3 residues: CASIGYGKINTEAFF. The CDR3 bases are TGTGCCAGCATAGGTTACGGCAAAATAAACACTGAAGCTTTCTTT.

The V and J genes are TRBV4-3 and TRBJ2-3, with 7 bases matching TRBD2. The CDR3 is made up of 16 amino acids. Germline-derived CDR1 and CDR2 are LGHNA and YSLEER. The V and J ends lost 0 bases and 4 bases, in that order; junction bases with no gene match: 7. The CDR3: CASSQDPAGPPDTQYF. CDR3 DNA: TGCGCCAGCAGCCAAGATCCAGCGGGACCCCCAGATACGCAGTATTTT.

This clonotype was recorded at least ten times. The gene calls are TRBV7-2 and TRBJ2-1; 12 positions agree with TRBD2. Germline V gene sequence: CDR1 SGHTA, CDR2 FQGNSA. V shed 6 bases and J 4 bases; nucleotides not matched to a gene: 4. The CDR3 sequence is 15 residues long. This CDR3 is CASRTGLAGYNEQFF. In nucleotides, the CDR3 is TGTGCCAGCAGGACCGGACTAGCGGGGTACAATGAGCAGTTCTTC.

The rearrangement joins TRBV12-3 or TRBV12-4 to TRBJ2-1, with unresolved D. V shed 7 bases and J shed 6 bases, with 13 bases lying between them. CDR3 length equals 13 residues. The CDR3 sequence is CASTSFRSNEQFF. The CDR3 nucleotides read TGTGCCAGCACCTCGTTTCGTAGCAATGAGCAGTTCTTC.

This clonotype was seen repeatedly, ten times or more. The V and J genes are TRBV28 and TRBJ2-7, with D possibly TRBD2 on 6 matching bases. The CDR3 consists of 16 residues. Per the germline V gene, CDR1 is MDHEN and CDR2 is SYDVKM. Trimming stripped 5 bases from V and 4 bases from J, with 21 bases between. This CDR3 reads CASSQRHLVAEYEQYF. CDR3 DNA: TGTGCCAGCAGTCAAAGGCACCTGGTAGCGGAGTACGAGCAGTACTTC.

CDR3 bases: TGCGCCAGCAGCCAAGAAGTAGGCCAGAACACCGGGGAGCTGTTTTTT. Its protein is CASSQEVGQNTGELFF. The V and J genes are TRBV4-3 and TRBJ2-2; D unresolved. This CDR3 has 16 amino acids. Germline CDR1 is LGHNA and CDR2 is YSLEER. The V end was cut by 0 bases, the J end by 1 base, with 9 bases between.

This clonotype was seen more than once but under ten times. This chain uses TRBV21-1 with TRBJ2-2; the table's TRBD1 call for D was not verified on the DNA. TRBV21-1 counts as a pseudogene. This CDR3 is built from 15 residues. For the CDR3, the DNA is TGTGCCAGCAGCCTATCACAGGGGAACACCGGGGAGCTGTTTTTT. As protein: CASSLSQGNTGELFF.

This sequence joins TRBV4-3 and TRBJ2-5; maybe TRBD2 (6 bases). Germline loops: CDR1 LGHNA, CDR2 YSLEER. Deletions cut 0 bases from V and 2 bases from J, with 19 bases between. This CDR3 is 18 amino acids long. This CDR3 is CASSQDPAGTRVQETQYF. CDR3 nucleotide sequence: TGCGCCAGCAGCCAAGACCCCGCAGGGACTCGAGTTCAAGAGACCCAGTACTTC.

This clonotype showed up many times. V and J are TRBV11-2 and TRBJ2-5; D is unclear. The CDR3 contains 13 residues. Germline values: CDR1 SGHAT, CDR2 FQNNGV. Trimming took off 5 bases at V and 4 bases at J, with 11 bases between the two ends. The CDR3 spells CASSPGRTETQYF. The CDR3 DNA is TGTGCCAGCAGCCCAGGACGGACAGAGACCCAGTACTTC.

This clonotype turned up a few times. The CDR3 region is CASSLHSGDEQYF. CDR3 in DNA: TGCGCCAGCAGCTTGCATTCAGGGGACGAGCAGTACTTC. The chain is built from TRBV5-1 and TRBJ2-7; weak D call: TRBD1 (6 bases). The CDR3 has 13 amino acids. V dropped 1 base and J dropped 5 bases, with 10 bases sitting between them. CDR1 and CDR2 from the germline V gene are SGHRS and YFSETQ.

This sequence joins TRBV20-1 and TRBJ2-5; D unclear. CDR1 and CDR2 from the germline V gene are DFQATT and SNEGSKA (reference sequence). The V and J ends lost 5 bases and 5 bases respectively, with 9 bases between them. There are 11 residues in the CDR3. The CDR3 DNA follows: TGCAGTGCTCGAGTCGAGGAGACCCAGTACTTC. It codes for CSARVEETQYF.

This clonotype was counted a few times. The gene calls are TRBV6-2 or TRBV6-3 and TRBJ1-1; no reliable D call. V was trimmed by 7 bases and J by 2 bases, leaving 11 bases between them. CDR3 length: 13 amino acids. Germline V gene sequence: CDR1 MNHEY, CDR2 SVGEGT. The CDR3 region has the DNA TGTGCCAGCAACCAATGGGATAACACTGAAGCTTTCTTT. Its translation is CASNQWDNTEAFF.

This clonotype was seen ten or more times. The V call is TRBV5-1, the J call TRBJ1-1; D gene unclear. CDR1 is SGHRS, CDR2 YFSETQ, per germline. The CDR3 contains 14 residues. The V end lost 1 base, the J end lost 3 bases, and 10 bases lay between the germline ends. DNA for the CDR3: TGCGCCAGCAGCTTGTACTTTGCGGACACTGAAGCTTTCTTT. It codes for CASSLYFADTEAFF. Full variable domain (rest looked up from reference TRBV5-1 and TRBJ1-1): KAGVTQTPRYLIKTRGQQVTLSCSPISGHRSVSWYQQTPGQGLQFLFEYFSETQRNKGNFPGRFSGRQFSNSRSEMNVSTLELGDSALYLCASSLYFADTEAFFGQGTRLTVV.

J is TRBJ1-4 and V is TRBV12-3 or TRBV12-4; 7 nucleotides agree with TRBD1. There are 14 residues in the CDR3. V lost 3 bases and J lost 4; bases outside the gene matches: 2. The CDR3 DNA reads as TGTGCCAGCAGTTTGGACAGGCTTAATGAAAAACTGTTTTTT. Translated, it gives CASSLDRLNEKLFF.

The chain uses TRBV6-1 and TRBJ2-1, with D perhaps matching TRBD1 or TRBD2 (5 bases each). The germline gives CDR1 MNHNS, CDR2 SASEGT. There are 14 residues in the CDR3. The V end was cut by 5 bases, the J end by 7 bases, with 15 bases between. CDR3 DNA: TGTGCCAGCAGTCCGGGACGGACCCCGAATGAGCAGTTCTTC. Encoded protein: CASSPGRTPNEQFF.

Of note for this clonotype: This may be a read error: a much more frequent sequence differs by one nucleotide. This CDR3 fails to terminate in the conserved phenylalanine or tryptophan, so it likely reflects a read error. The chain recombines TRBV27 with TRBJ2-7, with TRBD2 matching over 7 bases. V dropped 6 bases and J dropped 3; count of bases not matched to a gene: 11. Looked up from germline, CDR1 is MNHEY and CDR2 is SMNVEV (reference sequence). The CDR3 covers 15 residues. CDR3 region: CASSLADLPLYEQYL. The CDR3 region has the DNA TGTGCCAGCAGCCTAGCGGACCTTCCCCTCTACGAGCAGTACTTA.

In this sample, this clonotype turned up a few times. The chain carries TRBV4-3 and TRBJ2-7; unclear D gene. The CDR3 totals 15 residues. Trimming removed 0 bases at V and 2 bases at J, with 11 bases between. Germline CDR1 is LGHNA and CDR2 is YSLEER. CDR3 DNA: TGCGCCAGCAGCCAAGAGCGTGGCACAACCTACGAGCAGTACTTC. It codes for CASSQERGTTYEQYF.

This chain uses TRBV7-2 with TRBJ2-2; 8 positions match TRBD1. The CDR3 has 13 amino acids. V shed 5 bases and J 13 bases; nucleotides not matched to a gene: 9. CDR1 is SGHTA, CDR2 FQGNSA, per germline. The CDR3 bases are TGTGCCAGCAGCCAGGGGGCTACACAGGGGCTGTTTTTT. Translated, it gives CASSQGATQGLFF.

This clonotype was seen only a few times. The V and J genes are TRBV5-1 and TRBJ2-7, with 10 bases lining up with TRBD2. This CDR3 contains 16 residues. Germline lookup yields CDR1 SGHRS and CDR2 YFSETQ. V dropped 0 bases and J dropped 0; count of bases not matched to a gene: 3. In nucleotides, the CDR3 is TGCGCCAGCAGCTTGGGGGCTAGCGGGGGCTCCTACGAGCAGTACTTC. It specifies CASSLGASGGSYEQYF.

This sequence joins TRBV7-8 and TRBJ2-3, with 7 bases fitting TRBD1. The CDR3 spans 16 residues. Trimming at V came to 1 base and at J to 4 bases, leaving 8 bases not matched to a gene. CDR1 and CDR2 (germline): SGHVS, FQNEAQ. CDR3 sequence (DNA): TGTGCCAGCAGCTTAGTCGGGCAGGGGGTGGCAGATACGCAGTATTTT. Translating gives CASSLVGQGVADTQYF.

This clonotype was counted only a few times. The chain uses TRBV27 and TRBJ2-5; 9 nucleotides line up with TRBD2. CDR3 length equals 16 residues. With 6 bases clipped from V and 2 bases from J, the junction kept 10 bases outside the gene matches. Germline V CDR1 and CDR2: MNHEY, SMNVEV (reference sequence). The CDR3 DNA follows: TGTGCCAGCAGCAGGACCGGGACTAGCCTTCAAGAGACCCAGTACTTC. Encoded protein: CASSRTGTSLQETQYF.

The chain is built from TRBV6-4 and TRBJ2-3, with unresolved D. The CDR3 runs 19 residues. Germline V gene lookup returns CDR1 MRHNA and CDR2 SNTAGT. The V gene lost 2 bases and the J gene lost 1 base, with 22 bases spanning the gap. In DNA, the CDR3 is TGTGCCAGCAGTGACCACCGGACCCTGGAGCCCTCTTGCACAGATACGCAGTATTTT. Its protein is CASSDHRTLEPSCTDTQYF.

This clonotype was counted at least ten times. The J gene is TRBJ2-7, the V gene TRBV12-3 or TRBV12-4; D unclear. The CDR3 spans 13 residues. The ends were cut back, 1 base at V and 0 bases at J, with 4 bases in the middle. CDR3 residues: CASSLEDSYEQYF. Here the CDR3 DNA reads TGTGCCAGCAGTTTAGAGGACTCCTACGAGCAGTACTTC.

CDR3 coding DNA: TGTGCCAGCAGGGTCGGGCAGTACGAGCAGTACTTC. Translation gives CASRVGQYEQYF. The V call is TRBV7-2, the J call TRBJ2-7; D gene ambiguous. CDR1 is SGHTA and CDR2 is FQGNSA in the germline V gene. Trimming removed 6 bases at V and 4 bases at J, with 10 bases between. This CDR3 spans 12 amino acids.

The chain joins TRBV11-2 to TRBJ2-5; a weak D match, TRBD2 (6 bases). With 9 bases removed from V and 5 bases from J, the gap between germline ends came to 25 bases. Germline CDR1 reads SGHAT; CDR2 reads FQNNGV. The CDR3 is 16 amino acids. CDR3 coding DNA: TGTGCCAGAAGCCGCCTCAGGTCGACTAGTGGGGAGACCCAGTACTTC. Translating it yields CARSRLRSTSGETQYF.